Listed below are T cell receptor beta chains from one sample, sequenced in a study of blood T cell repertoires in COVID-19. Profiled with immunoSEQ multiplex PCR; TCRdb holds only in-frame clones, not every one. In the table there are some 130,000 clones, around 86% of which are singletons. The sequencing sample was made of peripheral blood. Every receptor here comes from a man aged 45 to 65 with active COVID-19. The CDR3 runs from the conserved cysteine through the conserved F or W. The order of the fields is V gene, D gene, J gene, clone size, CDR3 DNA, CDR3 protein. The D gene is left open where the match is weak. Expanded clones get a size class; other rows say once, few or many, or leave the size out.

V gene: TRBV19
D gene: -
J gene: TRBJ1-1
clone size: -
CDR3 DNA: TGTGCCAGTAGTATCAGAAACACTGAAGCTTTCTTT
CDR3 protein: CASSIRNTEAFF

V gene: TRBV2
D gene: -
J gene: TRBJ1-4
clone size: once
CDR3 DNA: TGTGCCACCCAGGACAGCGTTGCAACTAATGAAAAACTGTTTTTT
CDR3 protein: CATQDSVATNEKLFF

V gene: TRBV5-1
D gene: -
J gene: TRBJ1-1
clone size: -
CDR3 DNA: TGCGCCAGCCAGGAGGGGGGGCACACTGAAGCTTTCTTT
CDR3 protein: CASQEGGHTEAFF

V gene: TRBV24-1
D gene: -
J gene: TRBJ2-1
clone size: -
CDR3 DNA: TGTGCCACCAGTGATAGGCAGGGCGCCTACAATGAGCAGTTCTTC
CDR3 protein: CATSDRQGAYNEQFF

V gene: TRBV7-9
D gene: TRBD2
J gene: TRBJ2-1
clone size: few
CDR3 DNA: TGTGCCAGCAGCTCGCAGCTTAGCGGGGGCCATGAGCAGTTCTTC
CDR3 protein: CASSSQLSGGHEQFF

V gene: TRBV11-2
D gene: -
J gene: TRBJ1-1
clone size: -
CDR3 DNA: TGTGCCAGCTTCACCGGGGGAGTAGCTTTCTTT
CDR3 protein: CASFTGGVAFF

V gene: TRBV9
D gene: TRBD2
J gene: TRBJ2-4
clone size: -
CDR3 DNA: TGTGCCAGCAGCGCCTCTTTGGGCGGGGGGCCTGACATTCAGTACTTC
CDR3 protein: CASSASLGGGPDIQYF

V gene: TRBV4-1
D gene: -
J gene: TRBJ1-5
clone size: -
CDR3 DNA: TGCGCCAGCAGCCAAGATAAGGGGAGCAATCAGCCCCAGCATTTT
CDR3 protein: CASSQDKGSNQPQHF

V gene: TRBV6-5
D gene: -
J gene: TRBJ1-1
clone size: once
CDR3 DNA: TGTGCCAGCAGTTACTCCGTAATAAGGGGGTACACTGAAGCTTTCTTT
CDR3 protein: CASSYSVIRGYTEAFF

V gene: TRBV2
D gene: TRBD1
J gene: TRBJ1-1
clone size: few
CDR3 DNA: TGTGCCAGCAGTGGGCCGGGACAGAAAGCTTTCTTT
CDR3 protein: CASSGPGQKAFF

V gene: TRBV10-3
D gene: TRBD1
J gene: TRBJ2-2
clone size: few
CDR3 DNA: TGTGCCATCAGCAAGGGTGCCGGGACAGCGAACACCGGGGAGCTGTTTTTT
CDR3 protein: CAISKGAGTANTGELFF

V gene: TRBV21-1
D gene: -
J gene: TRBJ2-5
clone size: -
CDR3 DNA: TGTGCCAGCATCCACGCCTCAGGGGGCCCCTTAACAACCCAGTACTTC
CDR3 protein: CASIHASGGPLTTQYF

V gene: TRBV29-1
D gene: -
J gene: TRBJ2-5
clone size: -
CDR3 DNA: TGCAGCGTTGAGGCGGATTCAAGGGAGACCCAGTACTTC
CDR3 protein: CSVEADSRETQYF

V gene: TRBV4-3
D gene: -
J gene: TRBJ2-5
clone size: -
CDR3 DNA: TGCGCCAGCAGCCAAGAAGGTCGGGGGAGTGGGAGGAGAGAAGGGGAGACCCAGTACTTC
CDR3 protein: CASSQEGRGSGRREGETQYF

V gene: TRBV9
D gene: TRBD1
J gene: TRBJ2-3
clone size: -
CDR3 DNA: TGTGCCAGCAGCCGGACAGGGAGCACAGATACGCAGTATTTT
CDR3 protein: CASSRTGSTDTQYF

V gene: TRBV19
D gene: -
J gene: TRBJ2-7
clone size: once
CDR3 DNA: TGTGCCAGTAGTTACAGGGTGAGCTCCTACGAGCAGTACTTC
CDR3 protein: CASSYRVSSYEQYF

V gene: TRBV5-4
D gene: TRBD2
J gene: TRBJ2-5
clone size: -
CDR3 DNA: TGTGCCAGCAGCGGGGGGGACTCCCTGCGGGAGACCCAGTACTTC
CDR3 protein: CASSGGDSLRETQYF

V gene: TRBV5-1
D gene: -
J gene: TRBJ1-6
clone size: -
CDR3 DNA: TGCGCCAGCAGCTTGCTATCCTATAATTCACCCCTCCACTTT
CDR3 protein: CASSLLSYNSPLHF

V gene: TRBV10-1
D gene: TRBD2
J gene: TRBJ2-1
clone size: -
CDR3 DNA: TGCGCCAGCAGTGAGTATATTCGGGCTAGCGGGGGGCGCTCCTACAATGAGCAGTTCTTC
CDR3 protein: CASSEYIRASGGRSYNEQFF

V gene: TRBV7-9
D gene: -
J gene: TRBJ1-2
clone size: once
CDR3 DNA: TGTGCCAGCAGCCCGCGGCAATATACAAAAACCGGTGGCTACACCTTC
CDR3 protein: CASSPRQYTKTGGYTF

V gene: TRBV6-5
D gene: -
J gene: TRBJ2-5
clone size: -
CDR3 DNA: TGTGCCAGCGGCAGGCGGGGAGAGACCCAGTACTTC
CDR3 protein: CASGRRGETQYF

V gene: TRBV24-1
D gene: -
J gene: TRBJ2-2
clone size: -
CDR3 DNA: TGTGCCACCAGTGATTTGGGGGACTCGAACACCGGGGAGCTGTTTTTT
CDR3 protein: CATSDLGDSNTGELFF

V gene: TRBV7-9
D gene: TRBD2
J gene: TRBJ2-5
clone size: -
CDR3 DNA: TGTGCCAGCAGCCTTGGGGGGGGTGGCCAGTACTTC
CDR3 protein: CASSLGGGGQYF

V gene: TRBV7-9
D gene: -
J gene: TRBJ1-4
clone size: -
CDR3 DNA: TGTGCCAGCAGCTCCTACAGGGACGAGGAAAAACTGTTTTTT
CDR3 protein: CASSSYRDEEKLFF

V gene: TRBV3-1/TRBV3-2
D gene: -
J gene: TRBJ2-7
clone size: -
CDR3 DNA: TGTGCCAGCAGCCAAGACGGGGAGCAGTACTTC
CDR3 protein: CASSQDGEQYF

V gene: TRBV19
D gene: -
J gene: TRBJ2-2
clone size: once
CDR3 DNA: TGTGCCAGTAGAGCCGGGACTTACACCGGGGAGCTGTTTTTT
CDR3 protein: CASRAGTYTGELFF

V gene: TRBV7-2
D gene: -
J gene: TRBJ2-1
clone size: -
CDR3 DNA: TGTGCCAGCAGCTTTGTCTATGAGCAGTTCTTC
CDR3 protein: CASSFVYEQFF

V gene: TRBV5-1
D gene: -
J gene: TRBJ2-1
clone size: -
CDR3 DNA: TGCGCCAGCTATGTAACGTTGGGGGGTGAGCAGTTCTTC
CDR3 protein: CASYVTLGGEQFF

V gene: TRBV3-1/TRBV3-2
D gene: TRBD2
J gene: TRBJ2-2
clone size: -
CDR3 DNA: TGTGCCCGCGGGCGGGGGGGCGACACCGGGGAGCTGTTTTTT
CDR3 protein: CARGRGGDTGELFF

V gene: TRBV7-2
D gene: TRBD2
J gene: TRBJ2-7
clone size: -
CDR3 DNA: TGTGCCAGCAGCTTGGGACTAGCTCCCAGCGAGCAGTACTTC
CDR3 protein: CASSLGLAPSEQYF

V gene: TRBV19
D gene: -
J gene: TRBJ2-7
clone size: few
CDR3 DNA: TGTGCCAGTAGGCGTAAAGGGACTGTGGGGCAGTACTTC
CDR3 protein: CASRRKGTVGQYF

V gene: TRBV2
D gene: TRBD2
J gene: TRBJ2-1
clone size: -
CDR3 DNA: TGTGCCAGCAGCCGGAGCGGGGGGGCGGGCAATGAGCAGTTCTTC
CDR3 protein: CASSRSGGAGNEQFF

V gene: TRBV6-6
D gene: -
J gene: TRBJ1-1
clone size: -
CDR3 DNA: TGTGCCAGCAGCGGATTCCGGGGGACTGAAGCTTTCTTT
CDR3 protein: CASSGFRGTEAFF

V gene: TRBV11-2
D gene: TRBD1
J gene: TRBJ1-3
clone size: once
CDR3 DNA: TGTGCCAGCAGCCACGGGACAGGGAAAGTCTCTGGAAACACCATATATTTT
CDR3 protein: CASSHGTGKVSGNTIYF

V gene: TRBV24-1
D gene: -
J gene: TRBJ2-1
clone size: -
CDR3 DNA: TGTGCCACCAGTGATACCGGGACTGCCAATGAGCAGTTCTTC
CDR3 protein: CATSDTGTANEQFF

V gene: TRBV7-8
D gene: TRBD1
J gene: TRBJ1-6
clone size: -
CDR3 DNA: TGTGCCAGCAGGCTGAGACAGGGAAGAGTAGGCTATAATTCACCCCTCCACTTT
CDR3 protein: CASRLRQGRVGYNSPLHF

V gene: TRBV2
D gene: TRBD2
J gene: TRBJ2-2
clone size: -
CDR3 DNA: TGTGCCATTCAAGCGGGGGGAAACACCGGGGAGCTGTTTTTT
CDR3 protein: CAIQAGGNTGELFF

V gene: TRBV5-3
D gene: TRBD1
J gene: TRBJ1-5
clone size: -
CDR3 DNA: TGTGCCAGACTCAGGGGGATGCTTAGCAATCAGCCCCAGCATTTT
CDR3 protein: CARLRGMLSNQPQHF

V gene: TRBV7-6
D gene: TRBD2
J gene: TRBJ2-3
clone size: once
CDR3 DNA: TGTGCCAGCAGCTTTCCCCGGGACTACCCGCGGGCGGTTGATACGCAGTATTTT
CDR3 protein: CASSFPRDYPRAVDTQYF

V gene: TRBV4-2
D gene: -
J gene: TRBJ2-3
clone size: -
CDR3 DNA: TGTGCCAGCAGCCAAGTAACAGGGAGCACAGATACGCAGTATTTT
CDR3 protein: CASSQVTGSTDTQYF

V gene: TRBV10-3
D gene: TRBD1
J gene: TRBJ1-5
clone size: -
CDR3 DNA: TGTGCCATCAGCCCCGGGACAGGCTACAATCAGCCCCAGCATTTT
CDR3 protein: CAISPGTGYNQPQHF

V gene: TRBV15
D gene: -
J gene: TRBJ1-2
clone size: -
CDR3 DNA: TGTGCCACCAGCAGAGACAGGGACACCTATGGCTACACCTTC
CDR3 protein: CATSRDRDTYGYTF

V gene: TRBV24-1
D gene: -
J gene: TRBJ1-2
clone size: -
CDR3 DNA: TGTGCCACCAGTGACAGCTATGGCTACACCTTC
CDR3 protein: CATSDSYGYTF

V gene: TRBV18
D gene: TRBD1
J gene: TRBJ1-1
clone size: -
CDR3 DNA: TGTGCCACATTACAGGGGGCAGGGACTGAAGCTTTCTTT
CDR3 protein: CATLQGAGTEAFF

V gene: TRBV5-4
D gene: TRBD2
J gene: TRBJ2-7
clone size: -
CDR3 DNA: TGTGCCAGCAGCTTGGGGCTGCAGCGGGGGGTCGAGCAGTACTTC
CDR3 protein: CASSLGLQRGVEQYF

V gene: TRBV4-1
D gene: -
J gene: TRBJ1-2
clone size: -
CDR3 DNA: TGCGCCAGCAGCCAAGAGTGGGGAGGCTATGGCTACACCTTC
CDR3 protein: CASSQEWGGYGYTF

V gene: TRBV27
D gene: -
J gene: TRBJ1-6
clone size: -
CDR3 DNA: TGTGCCAGCACCCCGGCAGGGTCTAATTCACCCCTCCACTTT
CDR3 protein: CASTPAGSNSPLHF

V gene: TRBV13
D gene: -
J gene: TRBJ2-2
clone size: -
CDR3 DNA: TGTGCCAGCAGCTTTTTTCGACAGAGCACCGGGGAGCTGTTTTTT
CDR3 protein: CASSFFRQSTGELFF

V gene: TRBV3-1/TRBV3-2
D gene: TRBD1
J gene: TRBJ1-4
clone size: -
CDR3 DNA: TGTGCCAGCAGCCACAGGACAGGAAATAATGAAAAACTGTTTTTT
CDR3 protein: CASSHRTGNNEKLFF

V gene: TRBV7-3
D gene: TRBD1
J gene: TRBJ2-7
clone size: few
CDR3 DNA: TGTGCCAGCAGTTACCGTCCGGGACAGTCCTACGAGCAGTACTTC
CDR3 protein: CASSYRPGQSYEQYF

V gene: TRBV5-1
D gene: TRBD1
J gene: TRBJ1-1
clone size: -
CDR3 DNA: TGCGCCAGCAGCTTGGCGGACAGGACGAACACTGAAGCTTTCTTT
CDR3 protein: CASSLADRTNTEAFF

V gene: TRBV24-1
D gene: -
J gene: TRBJ1-2
clone size: -
CDR3 DNA: TGTGCCACCAGTGATGGACATTATGGCTACACCTTC
CDR3 protein: CATSDGHYGYTF

V gene: TRBV6-1
D gene: -
J gene: TRBJ1-5
clone size: -
CDR3 DNA: TGTGCCAGCAGTGATCCGTTTCAGCCCCAGCATTTT
CDR3 protein: CASSDPFQPQHF

V gene: TRBV30
D gene: -
J gene: TRBJ1-5
clone size: -
CDR3 DNA: TGTGCCTGGAGTGTACGGGATCAGCCCCAGCATTTT
CDR3 protein: CAWSVRDQPQHF

V gene: TRBV7-9
D gene: -
J gene: TRBJ2-5
clone size: -
CDR3 DNA: TGTGCCAGCAGCCCGGAGTACCAAGAGACCCAGTACTTC
CDR3 protein: CASSPEYQETQYF

V gene: TRBV5-1
D gene: -
J gene: TRBJ2-6
clone size: -
CDR3 DNA: TGCGCCAGCAGCTTCAGTGACTCTGGGGCCAACGTCCTGACTTTC
CDR3 protein: CASSFSDSGANVLTF

V gene: TRBV6-5
D gene: TRBD2
J gene: TRBJ2-1
clone size: -
CDR3 DNA: TGTGCCAGCAGTATAGAGCGGGGGGGCCACTATGAGCAGTTCTTC
CDR3 protein: CASSIERGGHYEQFF

V gene: TRBV7-9
D gene: -
J gene: TRBJ1-3
clone size: few
CDR3 DNA: TGTGCCAGCAGATCTAAAGGACAGAACGAATATTTT
CDR3 protein: CASRSKGQNEYF

V gene: TRBV15
D gene: TRBD2
J gene: TRBJ2-3
clone size: -
CDR3 DNA: TGTGCCACCAGCAGAGATCAGGCTAGCGGGGGTCGCACAGATACGCAGTATTTT
CDR3 protein: CATSRDQASGGRTDTQYF

V gene: TRBV19
D gene: TRBD2
J gene: TRBJ2-7
clone size: -
CDR3 DNA: TGTGCCAGTAGTACGGGGGGCTACGAGCAGTACTTC
CDR3 protein: CASSTGGYEQYF